The next 15 T cell receptor beta chains were all read from a single sample in a study of breast tumors, draining lymph nodes, adjacent tissues. Breast cancer patients provided tissue from their axillary draining lymph nodes. TCRdb re-analysed the multiplex PCR reads in MiXCR, keeping a single row per CDR3 protein. The repertoire includes roughly 110,000 distinct CDR3 sequences, about 29% of them detected once, and approximately 6% sits in the top ten. Sequencing input: axillary lymph node tissue. The receptors come from a female donor with breast cancer. Some clones in this sample may be carry-over from other donors' samples.

Regarding this clonotype: Here the CDR3 omits its conserved ending phenylalanine or tryptophan, so a read error is the likely source. The chain has TRBV5-6 and TRBJ1-6, with D hard to call. Between the trimmed V and J ends, which lost 4 bases and 0 bases, there was a span of 14 bases. This CDR3 contains 17 residues. Germline V CDR1 and CDR2: SGHDT, YYEEEE. This CDR3 reads CASSQEPGSSYNSPLHY. CDR3 bases: TGTGCCAGCAGCCAAGAGCCGGGTAGCTCCTATAATTCACCCCTCCACTAT.

This clonotype was counted many times. The rearrangement joins TRBV6-5 to TRBJ1-3; D unresolved. Germline lookup yields CDR1 MNHEY and CDR2 SVGAGI. The V gene lost 2 bases and the J gene lost 4 bases, with 9 bases spanning the gap. This CDR3 comprises 14 residues. The CDR3 loop reads CASSYGLVGNTIYF. CDR3 DNA sequence: TGTGCCAGCAGTTACGGACTAGTCGGAAACACCATATATTTT.

This clonotype was seen a few times. This rearrangement joins TRBV28 to TRBJ1-5; TRBD1 matches 8 bases. The CDR3 runs 14 residues. With V trimmed by 6 bases and J by 6 bases, 7 bases remained unmatched. Looked up from germline, CDR1 is MDHEN and CDR2 is SYDVKM. The CDR3 protein is CASRPGQGGQPQHF. Here the CDR3 DNA reads TGTGCCAGCAGGCCTGGACAGGGAGGTCAGCCCCAGCATTTT. The whole variable domain, remainder taken from reference TRBV28 and TRBJ1-5, is DVKVTQSSRYLVKRTGEKVFLECVQDMDHENMFWYRQDPGLGLRLIYFSYDVKMKEKGDIPEGYSVSREKKERFSLILESASTNQTSMYLCASRPGQGGQPQHFGDGTRLSIL.

This clonotype was detected ten times or more. The chain uses TRBV18 and TRBJ1-5; 8 bases are a match to TRBD1. The V gene's germline CDR1 is KGHSH and CDR2 LQKENI. With 6 bases clipped from V and 5 bases from J, the junction kept 9 bases outside the gene matches. The CDR3 spans 15 residues. In DNA form, the CDR3 reads TGTGCCAGCTCTTTCAAGACAGGGGAGTATCAGCCCCAGCATTTT. It specifies CASSFKTGEYQPQHF.

This clonotype was counted many times. The rearrangement links TRBV6-2 or TRBV6-3 to TRBJ1-2, with 9 bases matching TRBD1. Per germline, CDR1 MNHEY and CDR2 SVGEGT. J was trimmed by 4 bases and V by 0 bases; bases with no gene match: 6. The CDR3 extends over 16 amino acids. CDR3 in amino acids: CASSYSWTGEVYGYTF. CDR3 nucleotides: TGTGCCAGCAGTTACTCGTGGACAGGGGAAGTCTATGGCTACACCTTC.

This clonotype was counted at least ten times. This chain connects TRBV6-1 to TRBJ2-7, with D hard to call. The V end lost 0 bases, the J end lost 6 bases, and 9 bases lay between the germline ends. Germline CDR1 MNHNS, CDR2 SASEGT. The CDR3 spans 13 residues. DNA of the CDR3: TGTGCCAGCAGTGAAGCTACAGAAGGCGAGCAGTACTTC. It codes for CASSEATEGEQYF.

This clonotype was seen many times. The gene calls are TRBV3-1 and TRBJ2-7; the D gene could be TRBD1 or TRBD2 (6 bases each). Germline CDR1 is LGHDT and CDR2 is YNNKEL (reference sequence). The CDR3 has 17 residues. V lost 2 bases, J lost 0 bases, and 17 bases lay in between. The CDR3 DNA reads as TGTGCCAGCAGCCAACAACTCGGTAAGGGGGGCTCCTACGAGCAGTACTTC. Its protein product is CASSQQLGKGGSYEQYF.

The CDR3 region has the DNA TGTGCCAGCAGCCAAGATAGGCAGAACACTGAAGCTTTCTTT. The encoded protein is CASSQDRQNTEAFF. The chain combines TRBV4-2 with TRBJ1-1, with D unresolved. There are 14 residues in the CDR3. Trimming stripped 0 bases from V and 1 base from J, with 6 bases between. Germline V gene lookup returns CDR1 LGHNA and CDR2 YNFKEQ.

Of note for this clonotype: Possible read error: a much larger clone is one base away. The gene calls are TRBV30 and TRBJ2-6, with a weak D call TRBD1 (5 bases). Germline V gives CDR1 GTSNPN, CDR2 SVGIG (reference sequence). The CDR3 covers 14 residues. The CDR3 nucleotides read TGTGCCTGGAGTCGTGTCTCTGGGGCCAACGTCCTGGCTTTC. Protein: CAWSRVSGANVLAF. Based on the CDR3 plus reference TRBV30 and TRBJ2-6, the full variable domain is SQTIHQWPATLVQPVGSPLSLECTVEGTSNPNLYWYRQAAGRGLQLLFYSVGIGQISSEVPQNLSASRPQDRQFILSSKKLLLSDSGFYLCAWSRVSGANVLAFGAGSRLTVL.

This clonotype was recorded at least ten times. The gene calls are TRBV5-1 and TRBJ2-5; tentatively, D is TRBD2 (6 bases). The CDR3 is 15 residues long. The V gene lost 0 bases and the J gene lost 5 bases, with 14 bases spanning the gap. Germline CDR1 is SGHRS and CDR2 is YFSETQ. The CDR3 protein is CASSLGSGLHETQYF. CDR3 bases: TGCGCCAGCAGCTTGGGTTCCGGACTACACGAGACCCAGTACTTC.

This clonotype appeared many times. The J gene is TRBJ2-5, the V gene TRBV24-1; 8 bases match TRBD1. The CDR3 is made up of 16 amino acids. CDR1 and CDR2 from the germline V gene are KGHDR and SFDVKD. The V and J ends lost 3 bases and 5 bases, in that order; junction bases with no gene match: 10. CDR3 in amino acids: CATSDPFPGGRETQYF. The CDR3 bases are TGTGCCACCAGTGATCCGTTTCCAGGGGGCAGGGAGACCCAGTACTTC.

This clonotype turned up a few times. J is TRBJ2-7 and V is TRBV20-1, with D possibly TRBD2 on 6 matching bases. Germline V gives CDR1 DFQATT, CDR2 SNEGSKA (reference sequence). This CDR3 is built from 13 residues. V dropped 8 bases and J dropped 7 bases, with 21 bases sitting between them. The CDR3 loop is CSTPPSAGREQYF. As DNA, the CDR3 is TGCAGTACTCCCCCCAGTGCAGGGAGGGAGCAGTACTTC.

V usage is TRBV7-6 and J usage is TRBJ1-2; 10 nucleotides align to TRBD1. The CDR3 totals 16 residues. J gave up 4 bases and V 5 bases, and 10 bases lay outside the gene matches. Germline lookup yields CDR1 SGHVS and CDR2 FNYEAQ. The CDR3 loop is CASSLHPGQGSYGYTF. The CDR3 DNA sequence: TGTGCCAGCAGCCTCCACCCGGGACAGGGGTCCTATGGCTACACCTTC.

This clonotype was counted ten times or more. The V gene is TRBV5-6, the J gene TRBJ2-1; D tentatively fits TRBD1 or TRBD2 (6 bases each). Germline values: CDR1 SGHDT, CDR2 YYEEEE. The CDR3 has 15 amino acids. V was pared by 0 bases and J by 7 bases, with 14 bases between. CDR3 sequence: CASSLVTGAGNEQFF. The DNA for the CDR3 is TGTGCCAGCAGCTTGGTAACGGGGGCTGGAAATGAGCAGTTCTTC.

This sequence joins TRBV25-1 and TRBJ1-6; the D is unclear. The CDR3 has 15 amino acids. V lost 4 bases, J lost 7 bases, and 14 bases lay in between. CDR1 and CDR2 (germline): MGHDK, SYGVNS. CDR3 bases: TGTGCCAGCAGTGTTAGGTCCGCCGCCAATTCACCCCTCCACTTT. Encoded protein: CASSVRSAANSPLHF.